Listed below are T cell receptor beta chains from one sample, sequenced in a study of blood T cell repertoires in COVID-19. Profiled with immunoSEQ multiplex PCR; TCRdb holds only in-frame clones, not every one. Among about 440,000 clones listed, nearly 90% were seen once. The sample consisted of PBMCs or T cells enriched from blood (not recorded which). The receptors were sampled from a woman aged 18 to 35 with acute COVID-19. Both conserved end residues are part of each CDR3.

v_call,cdr3_length,j_call,cdr3_aa
TRBV19,15,TRBJ1-1,CASSLLQSVRTEAFF
TRBV27,15,TRBJ2-2,CASSRGLAGTGELFF
TRBV28,15,TRBJ1-5,CASSLDLRGNQPQHF
TRBV7-9,12,TRBJ2-7,CASSLERYEQYF
TRBV28,16,TRBJ1-1,CASRTNAGTAGGRAFF
TRBV9,15,TRBJ1-2,CASSVGQTPNYGYTF
TRBV15,15,TRBJ2-7,CATSRGLGDLYEQYF
TRBV19,15,TRBJ1-1,CASSMTQGFGTEAFF
TRBV14,16,TRBJ1-3,CASSQYLPSSGNTIYF
TRBV7-3,17,TRBJ2-3,CASSYSPGTGLADTQYF
TRBV19,14,TRBJ2-1,CASSTGVSYNEQFF
TRBV5-8,13,TRBJ1-6,CASSRDRPPPLHF
TRBV7-8,15,TRBJ2-3,CASSSGTNPTDTQYF
TRBV7-4,15,TRBJ2-7,CASSLRIGGSYEQYF
TRBV27,15,TRBJ1-5,CASIPCGTENQPQHF
TRBV7-9,15,TRBJ1-4,CASSLEGQENEKLFF
TRBV7-9,12,TRBJ2-3,CASRTATDTQYF
TRBV15,13,TRBJ2-7,CATSRGIDYEQYF
TRBV27,12,TRBJ1-2,CASSFPGQGYTF
TRBV12-3/TRBV12-4,12,TRBJ2-1,CASSYSDNEQFF
TRBV27,13,TRBJ2-3,CASSLDTTDTQYF
TRBV18,16,TRBJ2-7,CASSPKGGQGSYEQYF
TRBV12-3/TRBV12-4,12,TRBJ1-2,CASSLGTNGYTF
TRBV7-9,17,TRBJ1-5,CASSLARAADSNQPQHF
TRBV27,16,TRBJ2-7,CASSLKAGGRVYEQYF
TRBV6-5,13,TRBJ2-1,CASPPGAGALMFF
TRBV18,13,TRBJ1-2,CASSRTGDYGYTF
TRBV13,13,TRBJ1-5,CASSPRVGQPQHF
TRBV5-1,15,TRBJ2-5,CASKTSGGDQETQYF
TRBV6-2/TRBV6-3,15,TRBJ2-1,CASSYLGTGVYEQFF
TRBV11-2,13,TRBJ1-5,CASSLAGYQPQHF
TRBV4-1,15,TRBJ2-3,CASSQVGGLVDTQYF
TRBV5-5,12,TRBJ1-2,CASSLLLYGYTF
TRBV7-2,15,TRBJ1-1,CASSLGDRIDTEAFF
TRBV7-9,14,TRBJ1-1,CASSPQGFNTEAFF
TRBV18,19,TRBJ2-1,CASSPTTSQAPRSNNEQFF
TRBV19,16,TRBJ2-7,CASSASGGQLSYEQYF
TRBV5-4,16,TRBJ2-2,CASSAGTSGGVGELFF
TRBV6-5,13,TRBJ1-6,CASSYRPNSPLHF
TRBV24-1,14,TRBJ2-1,CATATSGRFNEQFF
TRBV10-3,11,TRBJ2-2,CAALGGGELFF
TRBV12-5,14,TRBJ2-3,CASGLVPSVDTQYF
TRBV9,15,TRBJ1-3,CASSPEGRVGNTIYF
TRBV10-3,12,TRBJ2-5,CAISGQQETQYF
TRBV28,13,TRBJ1-2,CASNLDSNYGYTF
TRBV2,14,TRBJ2-7,CASSPLTESYEQYF
TRBV6-6,13,TRBJ2-5,CASRLAGRTAQYF
TRBV28,18,TRBJ1-1,CASSPDRTREGLYTEAFF
TRBV7-6,15,TRBJ2-5,CASSSSHGGQETQYF
TRBV2,13,TRBJ1-2,CASRGSGNYGYTF
TRBV29-1,11,TRBJ2-3,CSVERGNTQYF
TRBV6-2/TRBV6-3,18,TRBJ2-3,CASSYDRTSGRSTDTQYF
TRBV7-5,17,TRBJ1-2,CARRLKGQGAIGDGYTF
TRBV6-5,14,TRBJ2-1,CASRIPTGRNEQFF